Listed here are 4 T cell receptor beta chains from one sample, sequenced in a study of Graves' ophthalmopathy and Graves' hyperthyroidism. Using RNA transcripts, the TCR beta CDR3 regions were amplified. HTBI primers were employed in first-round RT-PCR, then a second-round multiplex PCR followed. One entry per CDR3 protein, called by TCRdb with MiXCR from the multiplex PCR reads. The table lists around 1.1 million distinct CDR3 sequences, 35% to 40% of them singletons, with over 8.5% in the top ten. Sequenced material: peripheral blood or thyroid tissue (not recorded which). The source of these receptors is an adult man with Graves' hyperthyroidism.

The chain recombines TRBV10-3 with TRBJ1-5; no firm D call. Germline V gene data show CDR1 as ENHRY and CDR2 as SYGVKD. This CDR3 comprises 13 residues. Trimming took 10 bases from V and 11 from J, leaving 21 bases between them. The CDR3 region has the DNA TGTGCCAGCACCTCGGAGGTTCAAGAGACCCAGCATTTT. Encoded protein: CASTSEVQETQHF.

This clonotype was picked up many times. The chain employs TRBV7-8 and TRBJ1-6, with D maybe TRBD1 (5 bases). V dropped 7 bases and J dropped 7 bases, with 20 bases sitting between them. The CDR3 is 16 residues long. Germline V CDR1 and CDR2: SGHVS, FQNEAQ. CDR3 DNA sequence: TGTGCCAGCACCATGGGGCCACAAGGCAGAAATTCACCCCTCCACTTT. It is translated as CASTMGPQGRNSPLHF.

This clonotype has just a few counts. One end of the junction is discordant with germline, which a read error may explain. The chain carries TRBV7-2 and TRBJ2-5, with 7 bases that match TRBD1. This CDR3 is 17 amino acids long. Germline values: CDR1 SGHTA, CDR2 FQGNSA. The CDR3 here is CATSPVGPRGSQETQYF. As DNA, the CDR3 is TGTGCCACCAGCCCCGTCGGGCCCAGGGGGTCCCAAGAGACCCAGTACTTC.

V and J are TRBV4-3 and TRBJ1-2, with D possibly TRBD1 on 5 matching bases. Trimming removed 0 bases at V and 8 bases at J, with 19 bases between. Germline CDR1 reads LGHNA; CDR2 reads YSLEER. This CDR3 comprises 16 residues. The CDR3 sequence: CASSQDWGSELLGYTF. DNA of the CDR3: TGCGCCAGCAGCCAAGATTGGGGCAGCGAACTATTAGGCTACACCTTC.